These 27 T cell receptor beta chains share one sample of origin, sequenced in a study of cytomegalovirus exposure and HLA in healthy donors. The PCR used 60 Vbeta and 13 Jbeta primers. Profiling relied on immunoSEQ multiplex PCR, and the TCRdb table lists in-frame clones only, not all of them. In the table there are 160,000 or so clones, roughly 85% of which are singletons. Sequenced sample: PBMCs. The receptors stem from a middle-aged man in good health and CMV-seropositive.

The chain has TRBV25-1 and TRBJ2-1, with D possibly being TRBD2 (6 bases). Germline V gene lookup returns CDR1 MGHDK and CDR2 SYGVNS. V was cut by 4 bases and J by 1 base, with 11 bases left in between. The CDR3 length is 15 residues. CDR3 bases: TGTGCCAGCAGTGCGACTAGAGCGTCCTACAATGAGCAGTTCTTC. It codes for CASSATRASYNEQFF.

V gene TRBV7-3 combines with J gene TRBJ2-1; 14 bases line up with TRBD2. The CDR3 length is 19 residues. Germline V CDR1 and CDR2: SGHTA, FQGTGA. V lost 5 bases and J lost 4; bases outside the gene matches: 13. In DNA form, the CDR3 reads TGTGCCAGCAGCCCCCGCCTCGGGACTAGCGGGAGTGATTACAATGAGCAGTTCTTC. The encoded protein is CASSPRLGTSGSDYNEQFF.

The chain combines TRBV28 with TRBJ2-3; 10 bases are a match to TRBD2. Germline CDR1 and CDR2: MDHEN and SYDVKM. Trimming removed 5 bases from V and 0 bases from J; junction bases left unmatched: 2. The CDR3 has 15 amino acids. The CDR3 is CASSGLAASTDTQYF. CDR3 sequence (DNA): TGTGCCAGCAGTGGACTAGCGGCGAGCACAGATACGCAGTATTTT.

This chain links TRBV12-5 with TRBJ2-5; TRBD2 is a possible D gene (6 bases). V was shortened by 1 base and J by 4 bases, with 10 bases between the two germline ends. Germline V gene sequence: CDR1 LGHNT, CDR2 FRNRAP. There are 14 residues in the CDR3. The CDR3 region is CASGLGGNVETQYF. Here the CDR3 DNA reads TGTGCTAGTGGTTTGGGCGGGAATGTAGAGACCCAGTACTTC.

This clone was picked up one time. The gene calls are TRBV7-9 and TRBJ2-1, with 9 bases fitting TRBD1. Germline V lookup: CDR1 SEHNR, CDR2 FQNEAQ (reference sequence). The CDR3 runs 15 residues. V lost 5 bases and J lost 10; bases outside the gene matches: 12. CDR3 nucleotides: TGTGCCAGCAGCCCCGGGACAGGGCTCTTGGGGGAGCAGTTCTTC. It codes for CASSPGTGLLGEQFF.

This clone was counted once. The chain has TRBV4-1 and TRBJ1-1, with D maybe TRBD1 (5 bases). V gave up 4 bases and J gave up 4 bases, with 10 bases separating them. Per the germline V gene, CDR1 is MGHRA and CDR2 is YSYEKL. This CDR3 has 13 amino acids. The CDR3 DNA follows: TGCGCCAGCAGCCTAGGGGATTTCACTGAAGCTTTCTTT. It encodes CASSLGDFTEAFF.

The chain uses TRBV28 and TRBJ1-5; D remains unclear. Deletions cut 6 bases from V and 3 bases from J, with 15 bases between. The CDR3 is made up of 15 amino acids. Germline V gene sequence: CDR1 MDHEN, CDR2 SYDVKM. The CDR3 region has the DNA TGTGCCAGCAGGGGGAGGGCCCTCCCCAATCAGCCCCAGCATTTT. Translated, it gives CASRGRALPNQPQHF.

This sequence joins TRBV9 and TRBJ1-1; D not certain. Per germline, CDR1 SGDLS and CDR2 YYNGEE. Between the trimmed V and J ends, which lost 0 bases and 1 base, there was a span of 13 bases. This CDR3 comprises 16 residues. Here the CDR3 DNA reads TGTGCCAGCAGCGTAGAGGCAGGCATAAGGAACACTGAAGCTTTCTTT. Its protein product is CASSVEAGIRNTEAFF.

This clone was seen a single time. The chain combines TRBV4-1 with TRBJ1-1; the D is unclear. Per the germline V gene, CDR1 is MGHRA and CDR2 is YSYEKL. The CDR3 spans 13 residues. V was shortened by 1 base and J by 1 base, with 4 bases between the two germline ends. CDR3 residues: CASSQGQNTEAFF. The CDR3 nucleotides read TGCGCCAGCAGCCAAGGTCAGAACACTGAAGCTTTCTTT.

The rearrangement joins TRBV7-2 to TRBJ1-2; D gene uncertain. The CDR3 spans 12 residues. Per the germline V gene, CDR1 is SGHTA and CDR2 is FQGNSA. Trimming cost V 4 bases and J 2 bases, with 5 bases left between them. The CDR3 DNA reads TGTGCCAGCAGCTGGAGGAACTATGGCTACACCTTC. Translation gives CASSWRNYGYTF.

The gene calls are TRBV30 and TRBJ1-1; perhaps TRBD1 as D (5 bases). The germline V and J ends were trimmed by 4 bases and 1 base, with 10 bases remaining between them. This CDR3 has 13 amino acids. CDR1 and CDR2 from the germline V gene are GTSNPN and SVGIG (reference sequence). The CDR3 spells CAWNLGQNTEAFF. Here the CDR3 DNA reads TGTGCCTGGAATTTGGGGCAGAACACTGAAGCTTTCTTT.

This chain connects TRBV19 to TRBJ1-1; D is unresolved. This CDR3 comprises 13 residues. CDR1 is LNHDA, CDR2 SQIVND, per germline (reference sequence). Deletions cut 5 bases from V and 3 bases from J, with 10 bases between. DNA for the CDR3: TGTGCCAGTAGTCACCGGGTCGACACTGAAGCTTTCTTT. Translated: CASSHRVDTEAFF. The variable domain in full, completed from reference TRBV19 and TRBJ1-1, reads DGGITQSPKYLFRKEGQNVTLSCEQNLNHDAMYWYRQDPGQGLRLIYYSQIVNDFQKGDIAEGYSVSREKKESFPLTVTSAQKNPTAFYLCASSHRVDTEAFFGQGTRLTVV.

V usage is TRBV28 and J usage is TRBJ2-7, with 7 bases matching TRBD1. Trimming cost V 4 bases and J 2 bases; bases outside gene matches: 11. The V gene's germline CDR1 is MDHEN and CDR2 SYDVKM. CDR3 length: 16 amino acids. The CDR3 loop reads CASSSAASGTAYEQYF. The DNA for the CDR3 is TGTGCCAGCAGTTCCGCTGCCTCCGGGACAGCCTACGAGCAGTACTTC.

V is TRBV6-5 and J is TRBJ2-7, with TRBD2 matching over 7 bases. Looked up from germline, CDR1 is MNHEY and CDR2 is SVGAGI. CDR3 size: 16 residues. V lost 0 bases to trimming and J lost 4 bases; unmatched junction nucleotides: 9. The CDR3 loop is CASSYSVGRVDYEQYF. In DNA form, the CDR3 reads TGTGCCAGCAGTTACTCAGTAGGGAGGGTTGATTACGAGCAGTACTTC.

As to this clone: Relative to the germline gene, one junction end is altered; a read error may explain this. The chain combines TRBV29-1 with TRBJ2-6; TRBD1 might be the D (5 bases). The V gene's germline CDR1 is SQVTM and CDR2 ANQGSEA. The CDR3 runs 16 residues. The CDR3 DNA reads TGCAGCGTCGCCAGGGATATCGACTCTGGGGCCAACGGCCTGACTTTC. Protein sequence: CSVARDIDSGANGLTF.

V is TRBV5-6 and J is TRBJ1-4; D might be TRBD1 (6 bases). Trimming left V 5 bases short and J 6 bases short, with 14 bases between. CDR1 and CDR2 (germline): SGHDT, YYEEEE. The CDR3 is 14 residues long. The CDR3 spells CASRDLGADEKLFF. CDR3 nucleotides: TGTGCCAGCAGGGACCTGGGGGCGGATGAAAAACTGTTTTTT.

J is TRBJ2-3 and V is TRBV7-8; 8 bases line up with TRBD2. Germline CDR1 and CDR2: SGHVS and FQNEAQ. J gave up 2 bases and V 5 bases, and 12 bases lay outside the gene matches. This CDR3 contains 17 residues. The CDR3 region is CASSPIWGLGATDTQYF. The CDR3, as DNA: TGTGCCAGCAGCCCAATCTGGGGACTAGGGGCCACAGATACGCAGTATTTT.

The chain is built from TRBV7-3 and TRBJ1-1, with D perhaps TRBD1 (6 bases). The CDR3 spans 13 residues. The V gene's germline CDR1 is SGHTA and CDR2 FQGTGA. Trimming left V 1 base short and J 7 bases short, with 10 bases between. As DNA, the CDR3 is TGTGCCAGCAGCTTAATGGGGGCTGGTGAAGCTTTCTTT. Translating it yields CASSLMGAGEAFF.

This chain uses TRBV6-1 with TRBJ2-5, with 8 bases that match TRBD1. The CDR3 covers 15 residues. The germline CDR1 and CDR2 sequences are MNHNS and SASEGT. With V trimmed by 4 bases and J by 5 bases, 9 bases remained unmatched. The CDR3 loop reads CASSVGQGALETQYF. CDR3 coding DNA: TGTGCCAGCAGTGTTGGGCAGGGGGCTTTGGAGACCCAGTACTTC.

The chain carries TRBV6-1 and TRBJ2-1; 7 bases map to TRBD1. J gave up 6 bases and V 6 bases, and 8 bases lay outside the gene matches. The CDR3 has 14 amino acids. The V gene's germline CDR1 is MNHNS and CDR2 SASEGT. This CDR3 reads CASRDRNRGNEQFF. CDR3 DNA: TGTGCCAGCAGAGACCGAAACAGGGGCAATGAGCAGTTCTTC.

V gene TRBV5-1 combines with J gene TRBJ2-7; 8 nucleotides line up with TRBD1. V gave up 4 bases and J gave up 5 bases; unmatched junction bases: 14. This CDR3 spans 16 amino acids. Per the germline V gene, CDR1 is SGHRS and CDR2 is YFSETQ. As DNA, the CDR3 is TGCGCCAGCAGCCTCCAGACAGGGGTGAGACCCAACGAGCAGTACTTC. It translates to CASSLQTGVRPNEQYF.

This clone was seen once. The CDR3 nucleotides read TGCGCCAGCAGCCAAGTGGGACTAGCGGTTTATAATGAGCAGTTCTTC. This gives the protein CASSQVGLAVYNEQFF. The chain combines TRBV4-1 with TRBJ2-1; 11 nucleotides match TRBD2. The CDR3 consists of 16 residues. V trimming: 1 base; J trimming: 7 bases; junction bases outside the gene matches: 6. CDR1 is MGHRA, CDR2 YSYEKL, per germline.

This clone occurred a few times. The V and J genes are TRBV11-3 and TRBJ1-1; D possibly corresponds to TRBD1 (6 bases). The CDR3 is 18 amino acids. Germline V gene sequence: CDR1 SGHNT, CDR2 YENEEA. The V end lost 3 bases, the J end lost 5 bases, and 25 bases lay between the germline ends. The CDR3 DNA reads as TGTGCCAGCAGCTTTCCCACGGGACAAAAAATCATTGGAACTGAAGCTTTCTTT. Protein sequence: CASSFPTGQKIIGTEAFF.

V is TRBV6-1 and J is TRBJ1-2; TRBD1 agrees at 7 bases. The CDR3 is 14 residues long. V trimming: 8 bases; J trimming: 0 bases; junction bases outside the gene matches: 6. Germline V gives CDR1 MNHNS, CDR2 SASEGT. CDR3 residues: CASETGTANYGYTF. For the CDR3, the DNA is TGTGCCAGCGAGACTGGGACAGCTAACTATGGCTACACCTTC.

The J gene is TRBJ2-3, the V gene TRBV5-4; the D is unclear. Between the trimmed V and J ends, which lost 4 bases and 3 bases, there was a span of 6 bases. Germline V gene lookup returns CDR1 SGHNT and CDR2 YYREEE (reference sequence). The length of the CDR3 is 12 residues. CDR3 coding DNA: TGTGCCAGCAGCGTAGATACAGATACGCAGTATTTT. Its translation is CASSVDTDTQYF.

A single count supports this clone. The genes are TRBV5-1 and TRBJ1-1, with D perhaps matching TRBD1 (5 bases). The CDR3 spans 14 residues. V was trimmed by 0 bases and J by 2 bases, leaving 8 bases between them. CDR1 SGHRS and CDR2 YFSETQ come from the germline V gene. The CDR3 DNA reads as TGCGCCAGCAGCTTGGACAGGCAAAACACTGAAGCTTTCTTT. This sequence encodes CASSLDRQNTEAFF.

The chain combines TRBV6-1 with TRBJ1-1, with D possibly matching TRBD1 (6 bases). The V end was cut by 4 bases, the J end by 1 base, with 7 bases between. Germline CDR1 and CDR2: MNHNS and SASEGT. The CDR3 totals 13 residues. The CDR3 bases are TGTGCCAGCAGTGCACAGGGGAACACTGAAGCTTTCTTT. Translated, it gives CASSAQGNTEAFF.